The rows below give T cell receptor beta chains drawn from one sample of a study of graft-versus-host responses after intestinal transplantation. The table came from immunoSEQ multiplex PCR; TCRdb's copy has only in-frame clones and leaves some out. The sample holds about 88,000 clones, 75% to 90% seen once. No antigens are known for them. The sample was unstimulated CD4+ T cells sorted from spleen or lymph node cells, taken before intestinal transplant. These receptors originate from a human donor who received an intestinal transplant. The conserved cysteine and the conserved F or W are not part of the CDR3 here. The order of the fields is V gene, CDR3 protein.

v_call: TRBV5-1
cdr3_aa: ASSLGGGSSGANVLT

v_call: TRBV6-5
cdr3_aa: ATKRGFGQPQH

v_call: TRBV11-2
cdr3_aa: ASSLVAGGTEAF

v_call: TRBV6-5
cdr3_aa: ASSHGGGGSPLH

v_call: TRBV12-5
cdr3_aa: ASGLTPNPGQDYTYEQY

v_call: TRBV5-6
cdr3_aa: ASSQYRLTNEKLF

v_call: TRBV16
cdr3_aa: ASSQKATRYT

v_call: TRBV5-4
cdr3_aa: ASSFGGGGYNEQF

v_call: TRBV5-1
cdr3_aa: ASSLAGAGARYEQY

v_call: TRBV9
cdr3_aa: ASSVGTSGGAGETQY

v_call: TRBV9
cdr3_aa: ASSVSDTAQY

v_call: TRBV6-6
cdr3_aa: ASSSLAGGQQF

v_call: TRBV18
cdr3_aa: ASSPPNRDTGELF

v_call: TRBV5-1
cdr3_aa: ASEEAGVTDTQY

v_call: TRBV19
cdr3_aa: ASRNRGGGEKLF

v_call: TRBV6-5
cdr3_aa: ASSPDRGTEAF

v_call: TRBV4-2
cdr3_aa: ASSQTSGAQETQY

v_call: TRBV6-1
cdr3_aa: ASIRTTKETQY

v_call: TRBV6-5
cdr3_aa: ATAVVWVRAYEQY

v_call: TRBV14
cdr3_aa: ASSPITNRNLYGYT

v_call: TRBV2
cdr3_aa: ASSRAGQGPMELF

v_call: TRBV25-1
cdr3_aa: ASTLQGFNSPLH

v_call: TRBV20-1
cdr3_aa: SARITDTQY